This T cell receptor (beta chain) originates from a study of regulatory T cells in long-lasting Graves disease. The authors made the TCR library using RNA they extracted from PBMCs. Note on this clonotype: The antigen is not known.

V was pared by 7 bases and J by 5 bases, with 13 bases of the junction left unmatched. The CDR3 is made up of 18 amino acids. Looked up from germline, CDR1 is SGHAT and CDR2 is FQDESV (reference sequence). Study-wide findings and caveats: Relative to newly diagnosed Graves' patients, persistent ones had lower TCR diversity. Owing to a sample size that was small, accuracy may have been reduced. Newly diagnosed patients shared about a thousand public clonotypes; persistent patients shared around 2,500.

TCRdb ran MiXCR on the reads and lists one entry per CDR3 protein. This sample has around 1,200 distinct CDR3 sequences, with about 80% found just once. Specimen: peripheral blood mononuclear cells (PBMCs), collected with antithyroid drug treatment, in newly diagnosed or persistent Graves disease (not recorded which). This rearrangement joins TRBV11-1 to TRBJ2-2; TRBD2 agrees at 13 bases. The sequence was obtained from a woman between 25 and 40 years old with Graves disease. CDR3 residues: CASNTPTSGGKITGELFF. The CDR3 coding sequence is TGTGCCAGCAATACCCCGACTAGCGGGGGGAAAATAACCGGGGAGCTGTTTTTT.